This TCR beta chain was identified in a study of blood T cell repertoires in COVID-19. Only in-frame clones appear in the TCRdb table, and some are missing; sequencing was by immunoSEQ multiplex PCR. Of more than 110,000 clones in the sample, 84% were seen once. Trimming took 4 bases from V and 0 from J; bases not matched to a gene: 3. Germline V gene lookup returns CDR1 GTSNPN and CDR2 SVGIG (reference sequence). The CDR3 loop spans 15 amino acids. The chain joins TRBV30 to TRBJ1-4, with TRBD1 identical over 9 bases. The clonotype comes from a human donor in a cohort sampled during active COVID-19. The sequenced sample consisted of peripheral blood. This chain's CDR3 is CAWKQGAPTNEKLFF. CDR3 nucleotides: TGTGCCTGGAAACAGGGGGCCCCAACTAATGAAAAACTGTTTTTT.